The present T cell receptor beta chain was sequenced within a study of blood T cell repertoires in COVID-19. Study context: Some COVID-19 samples were acute and others convalescent; all came from the United States, Italy and Spain. Sources were T cells, B-cell-depleted T cells, or PBMCs; the material itself was cDNA or gDNA.

J lost 6 bases, V lost 3 bases, and 0 bases had no gene match. From germline, CDR1 is DFQATT and CDR2 SNEGSKA (reference sequence). The CDR3 runs to 11 residues. Original handling: Estimates of nucleated cell counts were drawn from the amplification of reference gene primers. Data came from immunoSEQ multiplex PCR; TCRdb stores just in-frame clones and leaves some out. Clone size and the V and J calls come from that table; the DNA yielded D and trimming. Seen here are about 160,000 clones, 65% to 90% observed once, and the top ten hold 5.5% to 7.5%. This clonotype originated in a woman aged 40 to 50 with COVID-19, enrolled during active disease. This chain joins TRBV20-1 and TRBJ1-1; 8 bases map to TRBD1. Sequencing was carried out using peripheral blood. CDR3 region: CSARTGAEAFF. In nucleotides, the CDR3 is TGCAGTGCTAGGACAGGGGCTGAAGCTTTCTTT.